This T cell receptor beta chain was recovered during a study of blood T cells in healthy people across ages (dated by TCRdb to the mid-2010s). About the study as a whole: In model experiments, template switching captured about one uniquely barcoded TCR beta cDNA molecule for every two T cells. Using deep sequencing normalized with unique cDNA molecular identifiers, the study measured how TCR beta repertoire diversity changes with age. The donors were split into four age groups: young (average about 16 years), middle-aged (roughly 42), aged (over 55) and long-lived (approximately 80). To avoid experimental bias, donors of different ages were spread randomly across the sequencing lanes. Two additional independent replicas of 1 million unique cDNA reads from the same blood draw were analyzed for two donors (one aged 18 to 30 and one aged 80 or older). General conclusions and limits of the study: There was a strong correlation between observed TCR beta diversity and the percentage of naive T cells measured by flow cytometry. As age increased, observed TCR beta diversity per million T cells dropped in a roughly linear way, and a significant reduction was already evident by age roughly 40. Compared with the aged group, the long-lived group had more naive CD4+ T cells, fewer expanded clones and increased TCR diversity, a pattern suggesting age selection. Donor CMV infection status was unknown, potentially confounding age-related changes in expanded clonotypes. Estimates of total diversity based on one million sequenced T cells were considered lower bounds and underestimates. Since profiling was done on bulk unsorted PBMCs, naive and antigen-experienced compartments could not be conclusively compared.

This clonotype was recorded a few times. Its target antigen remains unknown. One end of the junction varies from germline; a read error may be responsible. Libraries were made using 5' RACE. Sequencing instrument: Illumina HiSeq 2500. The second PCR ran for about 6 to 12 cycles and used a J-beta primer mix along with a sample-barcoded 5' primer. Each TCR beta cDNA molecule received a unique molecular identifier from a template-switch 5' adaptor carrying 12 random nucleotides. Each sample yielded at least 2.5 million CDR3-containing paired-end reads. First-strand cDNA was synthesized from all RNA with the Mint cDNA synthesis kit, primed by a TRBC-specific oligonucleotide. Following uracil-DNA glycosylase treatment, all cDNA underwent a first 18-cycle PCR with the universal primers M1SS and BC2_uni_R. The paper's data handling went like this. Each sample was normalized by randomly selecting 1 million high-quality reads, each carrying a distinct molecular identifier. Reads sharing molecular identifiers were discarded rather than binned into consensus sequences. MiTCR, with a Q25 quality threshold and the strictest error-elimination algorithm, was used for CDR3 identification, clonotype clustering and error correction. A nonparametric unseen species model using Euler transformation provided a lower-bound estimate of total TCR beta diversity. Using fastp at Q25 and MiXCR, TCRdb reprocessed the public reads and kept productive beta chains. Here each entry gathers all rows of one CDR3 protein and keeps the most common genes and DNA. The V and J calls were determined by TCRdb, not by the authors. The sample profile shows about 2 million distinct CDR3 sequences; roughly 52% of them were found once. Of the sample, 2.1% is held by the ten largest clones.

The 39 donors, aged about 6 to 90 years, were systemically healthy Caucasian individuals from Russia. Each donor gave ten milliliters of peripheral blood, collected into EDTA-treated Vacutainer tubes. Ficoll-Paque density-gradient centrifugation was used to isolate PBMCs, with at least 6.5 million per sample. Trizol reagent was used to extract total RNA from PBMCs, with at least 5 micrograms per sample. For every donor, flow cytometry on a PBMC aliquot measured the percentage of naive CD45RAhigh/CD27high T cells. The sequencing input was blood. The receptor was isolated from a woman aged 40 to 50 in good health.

CDR3 protein: CASSLQGVKGLTF. The DNA sequence is given as TGTGCTAGCAGCTTACAGGGTGTCAAAGGCCTGACTTTC. The rearrangement combines TRBV7-7 with TRBJ2-6; TRBD1 is possibly the D segment (6 matching bases). There are 13 amino acids in the CDR3, from cysteine to phenylalanine inclusive. The read is trimmed to its CDR3 DNA, 39 bases read in frame from base 1. Based on the germline V gene (reference sequence), the CDR1 and CDR2 sequences are SSHAT and FNYEAQ.